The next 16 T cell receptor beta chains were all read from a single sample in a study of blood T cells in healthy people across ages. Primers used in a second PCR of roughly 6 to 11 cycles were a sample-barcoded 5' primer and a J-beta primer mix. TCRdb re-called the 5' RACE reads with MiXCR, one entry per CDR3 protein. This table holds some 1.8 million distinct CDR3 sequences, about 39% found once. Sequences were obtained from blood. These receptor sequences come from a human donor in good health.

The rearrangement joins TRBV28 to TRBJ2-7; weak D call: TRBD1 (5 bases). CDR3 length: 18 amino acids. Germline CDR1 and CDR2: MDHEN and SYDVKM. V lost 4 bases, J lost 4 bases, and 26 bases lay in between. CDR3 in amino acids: CASSSHTLGASPEYEQYF. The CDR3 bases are TGTGCCAGCAGTTCCCACACCTTAGGGGCCTCCCCGGAATACGAGCAGTACTTC. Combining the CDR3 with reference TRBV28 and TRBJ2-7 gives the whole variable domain DVKVTQSSRYLVKRTGEKVFLECVQDMDHENMFWYRQDPGLGLRLIYFSYDVKMKEKGDIPEGYSVSREKKERFSLILESASTNQTSMYLCASSSHTLGASPEYEQYFGPGTRLTVT.

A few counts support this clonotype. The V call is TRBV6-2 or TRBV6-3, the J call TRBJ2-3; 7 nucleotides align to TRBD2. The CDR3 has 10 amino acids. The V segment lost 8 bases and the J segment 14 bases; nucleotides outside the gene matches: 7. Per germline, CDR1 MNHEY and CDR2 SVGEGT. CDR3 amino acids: CASHRGEWYF. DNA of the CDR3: TGTGCCAGCCACCGGGGGGAATGGTATTTT.

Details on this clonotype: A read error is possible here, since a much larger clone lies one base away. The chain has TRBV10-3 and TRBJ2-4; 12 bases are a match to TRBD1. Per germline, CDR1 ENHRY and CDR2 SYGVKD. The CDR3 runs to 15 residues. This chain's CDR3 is CTISETWDRGPIQYF. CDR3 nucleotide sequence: TGTACCATCAGTGAGACCTGGGACAGGGGGCCCATTCAGTACTTC.

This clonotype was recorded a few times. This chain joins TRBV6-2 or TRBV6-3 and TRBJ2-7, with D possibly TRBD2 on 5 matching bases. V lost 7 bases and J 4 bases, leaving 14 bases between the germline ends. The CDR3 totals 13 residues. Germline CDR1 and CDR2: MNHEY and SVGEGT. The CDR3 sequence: CASISSIGYEQYF. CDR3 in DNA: TGTGCCAGCATTTCTAGCATCGGGTACGAGCAGTACTTC.

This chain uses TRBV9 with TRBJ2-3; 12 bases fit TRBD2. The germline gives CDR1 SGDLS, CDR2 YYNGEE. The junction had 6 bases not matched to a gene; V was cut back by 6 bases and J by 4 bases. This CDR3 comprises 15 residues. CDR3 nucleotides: TGTGCCAGCACGAAGACTAGCGGGGGAGCAGATACGCAGTATTTT. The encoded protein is CASTKTSGGADTQYF.

The CDR3 DNA sequence: TGCGCCAGCAGCTTACAGAACCCCAACTATGGCTACACCTTC. This translates into CASSLQNPNYGYTF. This chain joins TRBV5-1 and TRBJ1-2; D ambiguous. V lost 2 bases and J 2 bases, leaving 10 bases between the germline ends. This CDR3 has 14 residues. In germline, CDR1 is SGHRS, CDR2 YFSETQ.

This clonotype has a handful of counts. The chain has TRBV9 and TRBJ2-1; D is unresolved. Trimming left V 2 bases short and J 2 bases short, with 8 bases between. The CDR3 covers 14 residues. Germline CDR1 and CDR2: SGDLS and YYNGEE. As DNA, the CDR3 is TGTGCCAGCAGCGTCAGCAGTCCCTACAATGAGCAGTTCTTC. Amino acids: CASSVSSPYNEQFF.

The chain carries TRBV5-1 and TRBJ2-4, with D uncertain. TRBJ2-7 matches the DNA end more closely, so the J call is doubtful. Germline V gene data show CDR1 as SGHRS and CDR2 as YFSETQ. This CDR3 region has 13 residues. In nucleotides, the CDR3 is TGCGCCAGCAGAGTAAACAACCTAGACGAGCAGTACTTC. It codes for CASRVNNLDEQYF.

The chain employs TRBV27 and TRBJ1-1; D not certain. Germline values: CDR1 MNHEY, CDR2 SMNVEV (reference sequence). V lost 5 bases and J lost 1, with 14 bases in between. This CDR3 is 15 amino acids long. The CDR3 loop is CASSPYGFPNTEAFF. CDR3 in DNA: TGTGCCAGCAGTCCCTACGGATTTCCGAACACTGAAGCTTTCTTT.

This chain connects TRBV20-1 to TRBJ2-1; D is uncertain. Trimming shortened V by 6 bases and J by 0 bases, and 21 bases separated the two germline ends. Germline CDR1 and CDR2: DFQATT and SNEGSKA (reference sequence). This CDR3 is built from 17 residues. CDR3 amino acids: CSAKSLGRSSSYNEQFF. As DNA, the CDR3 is TGCAGTGCAAAAAGCCTTGGACGGTCCAGCTCCTACAATGAGCAGTTCTTC.

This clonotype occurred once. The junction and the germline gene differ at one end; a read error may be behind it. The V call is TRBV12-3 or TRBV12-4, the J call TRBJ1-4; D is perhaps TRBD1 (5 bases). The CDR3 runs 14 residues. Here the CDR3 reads CAGSLRSQGEKLFF. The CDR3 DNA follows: TGTGCCGGCAGTTTAAGGTCCCAGGGAGAAAAACTGTTTTTT.

The CDR3 sequence: CASSQDAADYYEQYF. CDR3 sequence (DNA): TGTGCCAGCAGCCAAGACGCGGCTGACTACTACGAGCAGTACTTC. This chain uses TRBV3-1 with TRBJ2-7, with D perhaps TRBD2 (5 bases). The CDR3 length is 15 residues. V was shortened by 0 bases and J by 3 bases, with 12 bases between the two germline ends. CDR1 is LGHDT and CDR2 is YNNKEL in the germline V gene (reference sequence).

The CDR3 DNA reads TGTGCCAGCAACGTGGGCGGGGGGATAAACTATGGCTACACCTTC. Protein sequence: CASNVGGGINYGYTF. The chain combines TRBV9 with TRBJ1-2; TRBD1 is a possible D gene (5 bases). The CDR3 length is 15 residues. CDR1 and CDR2 from the germline V gene are SGDLS and YYNGEE. V was trimmed by 6 bases and J by 2 bases, leaving 17 bases between them. The full variable domain, in which reference TRBV9 and TRBJ1-2 provide the parts outside the CDR3, is DSGVTQTPKHLITATGQRVTLRCSPRSGDLSVYWYQQSLDQGLQFLIQYYNGEERAKGNILERFSAQQFPDLHSELNLSSLELGDSALYFCASNVGGGINYGYTFGSGTRLTVV.

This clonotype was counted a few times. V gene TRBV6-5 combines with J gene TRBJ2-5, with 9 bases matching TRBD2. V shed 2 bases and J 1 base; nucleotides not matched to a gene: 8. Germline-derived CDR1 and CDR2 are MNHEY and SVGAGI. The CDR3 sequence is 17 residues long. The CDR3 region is CASSYRVASGTQETQYF. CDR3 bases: TGTGCCAGCAGTTACCGGGTAGCTAGCGGGACCCAAGAGACCCAGTACTTC.

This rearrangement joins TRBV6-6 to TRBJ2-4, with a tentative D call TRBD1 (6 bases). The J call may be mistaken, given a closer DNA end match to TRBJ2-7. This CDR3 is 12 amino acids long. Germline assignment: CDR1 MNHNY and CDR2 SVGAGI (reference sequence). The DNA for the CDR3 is TGTGCCAGCACCCAGACAGGATTCGAGCAGTACTTC. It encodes CASTQTGFEQYF.

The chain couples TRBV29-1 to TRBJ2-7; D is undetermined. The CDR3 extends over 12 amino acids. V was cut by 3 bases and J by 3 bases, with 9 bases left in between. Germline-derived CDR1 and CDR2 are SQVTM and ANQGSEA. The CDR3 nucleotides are TGCAGCGTTGACACGGACCACTACGAGCAGTACTTC. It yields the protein CSVDTDHYEQYF.